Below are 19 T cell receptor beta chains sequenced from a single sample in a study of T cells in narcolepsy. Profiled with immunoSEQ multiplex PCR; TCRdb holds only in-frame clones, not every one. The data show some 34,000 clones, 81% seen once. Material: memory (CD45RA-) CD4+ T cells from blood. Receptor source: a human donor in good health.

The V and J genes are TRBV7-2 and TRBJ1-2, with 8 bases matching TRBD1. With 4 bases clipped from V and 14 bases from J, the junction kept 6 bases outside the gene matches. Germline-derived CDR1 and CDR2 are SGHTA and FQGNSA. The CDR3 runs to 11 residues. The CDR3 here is CASSSSGGRTF. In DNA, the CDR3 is TGTGCCAGCAGCTCCTCAGGGGGCAGGACCTTC.

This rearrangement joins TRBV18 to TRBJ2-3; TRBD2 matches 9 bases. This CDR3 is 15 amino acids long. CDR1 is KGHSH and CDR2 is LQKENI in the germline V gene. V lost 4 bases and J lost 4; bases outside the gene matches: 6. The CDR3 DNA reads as TGTGCCAGCTCACAGGGAGCGGGGGGACCAGATACGCAGTATTTT. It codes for CASSQGAGGPDTQYF.

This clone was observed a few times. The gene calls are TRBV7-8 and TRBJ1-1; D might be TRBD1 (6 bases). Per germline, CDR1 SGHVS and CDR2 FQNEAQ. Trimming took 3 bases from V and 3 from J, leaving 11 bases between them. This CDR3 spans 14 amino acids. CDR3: CASSFRGRDTEAFF. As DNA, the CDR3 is TGTGCCAGCAGCTTCAGGGGAAGAGACACTGAAGCTTTCTTT.

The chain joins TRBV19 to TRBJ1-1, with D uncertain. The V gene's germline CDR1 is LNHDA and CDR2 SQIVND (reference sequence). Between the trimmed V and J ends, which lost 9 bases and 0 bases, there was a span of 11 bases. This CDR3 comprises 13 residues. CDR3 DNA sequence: TGTGCCAGCGGGGTTATACTGAACACTGAAGCTTTCTTT. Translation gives CASGVILNTEAFF.

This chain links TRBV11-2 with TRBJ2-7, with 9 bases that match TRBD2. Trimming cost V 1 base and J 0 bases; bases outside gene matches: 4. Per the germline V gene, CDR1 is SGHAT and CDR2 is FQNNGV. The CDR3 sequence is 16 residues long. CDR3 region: CASSLGGGDSSYEQYF. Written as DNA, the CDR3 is TGTGCCAGCAGCTTAGGCGGGGGGGACAGCTCCTACGAGCAGTACTTC.

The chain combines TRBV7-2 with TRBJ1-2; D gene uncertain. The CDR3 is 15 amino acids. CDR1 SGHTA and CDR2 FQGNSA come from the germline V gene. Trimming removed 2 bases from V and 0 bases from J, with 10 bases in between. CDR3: CASSLSARANYGYTF. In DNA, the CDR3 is TGTGCCAGCAGCTTATCGGCCCGAGCTAACTATGGCTACACCTTC.

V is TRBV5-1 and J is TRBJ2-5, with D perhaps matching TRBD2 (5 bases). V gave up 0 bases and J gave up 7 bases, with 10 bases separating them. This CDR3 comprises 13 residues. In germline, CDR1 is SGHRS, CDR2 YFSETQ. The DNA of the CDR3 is TGCGCCAGCAGCTTGGTCCTAGCAGGGACCCAGTACTTC. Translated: CASSLVLAGTQYF.

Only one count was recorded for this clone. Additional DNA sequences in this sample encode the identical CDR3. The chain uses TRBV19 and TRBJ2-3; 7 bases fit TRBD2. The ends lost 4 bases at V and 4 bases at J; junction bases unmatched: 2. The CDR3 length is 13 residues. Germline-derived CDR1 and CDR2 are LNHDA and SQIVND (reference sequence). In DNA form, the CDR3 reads TGTGCCAGTAGTACCGGACTAGCAGATACGCAGTATTTT. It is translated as CASSTGLADTQYF.

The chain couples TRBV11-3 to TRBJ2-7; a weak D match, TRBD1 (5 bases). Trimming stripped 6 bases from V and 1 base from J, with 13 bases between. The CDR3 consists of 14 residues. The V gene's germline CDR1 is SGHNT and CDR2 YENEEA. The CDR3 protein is CASRLQDNSYEQYF. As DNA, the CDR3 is TGTGCCAGCAGACTGCAGGACAATTCCTACGAGCAGTACTTC.

CDR3 region: CASSNPSGRNEQYF. The CDR3 nucleotides read TGTGCCAGCAGTAACCCTAGCGGGCGTAACGAGCAGTACTTC. This chain connects TRBV7-8 to TRBJ2-7; 8 bases fit TRBD2. The junction had 9 bases not matched to a gene; V was cut back by 6 bases and J by 5 bases. The CDR3 is 14 residues long. Germline V lookup: CDR1 SGHVS, CDR2 FQNEAQ.

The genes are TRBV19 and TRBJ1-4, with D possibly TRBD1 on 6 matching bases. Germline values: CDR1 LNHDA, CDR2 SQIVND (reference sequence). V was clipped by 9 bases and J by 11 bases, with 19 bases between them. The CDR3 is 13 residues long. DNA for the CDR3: TGTGCCAGCCAGCTCCCTACAGGGTCTAAACTGTTTTTT. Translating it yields CASQLPTGSKLFF.

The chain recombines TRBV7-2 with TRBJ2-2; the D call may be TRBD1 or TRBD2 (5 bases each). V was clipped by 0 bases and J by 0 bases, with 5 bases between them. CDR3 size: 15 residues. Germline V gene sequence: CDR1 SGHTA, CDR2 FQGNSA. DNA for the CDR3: TGTGCCAGCAGCTTAGCGGGGGCGAACACCGGGGAGCTGTTTTTT. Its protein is CASSLAGANTGELFF.

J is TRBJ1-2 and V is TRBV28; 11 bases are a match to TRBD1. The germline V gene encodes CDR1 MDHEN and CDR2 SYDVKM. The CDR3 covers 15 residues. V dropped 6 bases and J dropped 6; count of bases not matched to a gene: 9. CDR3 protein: CASSVIGQGANGYTF. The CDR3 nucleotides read TGTGCCAGCAGCGTCATCGGACAGGGGGCCAATGGCTACACCTTC.

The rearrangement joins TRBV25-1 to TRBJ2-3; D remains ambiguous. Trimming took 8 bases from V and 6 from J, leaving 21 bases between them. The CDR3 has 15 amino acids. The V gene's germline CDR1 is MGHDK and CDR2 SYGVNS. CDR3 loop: CASGVPPGGVDTQYF. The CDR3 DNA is TGTGCCAGCGGGGTTCCCCCCGGTGGCGTGGATACGCAGTATTTT.

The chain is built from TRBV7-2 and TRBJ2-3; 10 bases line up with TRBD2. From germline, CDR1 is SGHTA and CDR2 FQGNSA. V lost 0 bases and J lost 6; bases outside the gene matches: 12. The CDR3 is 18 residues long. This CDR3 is CASSLAHSLAGAADTQYF. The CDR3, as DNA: TGTGCCAGCAGCTTAGCCCATTCCCTAGCGGGAGCGGCGGATACGCAGTATTTT.

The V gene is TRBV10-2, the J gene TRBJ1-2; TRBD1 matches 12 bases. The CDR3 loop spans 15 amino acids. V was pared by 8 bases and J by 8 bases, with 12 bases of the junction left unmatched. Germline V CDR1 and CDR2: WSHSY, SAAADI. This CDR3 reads CASSSTGTGGRGYTF. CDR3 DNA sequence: TGCGCCAGCTCCTCGACCGGGACAGGGGGCAGAGGCTACACCTTC.

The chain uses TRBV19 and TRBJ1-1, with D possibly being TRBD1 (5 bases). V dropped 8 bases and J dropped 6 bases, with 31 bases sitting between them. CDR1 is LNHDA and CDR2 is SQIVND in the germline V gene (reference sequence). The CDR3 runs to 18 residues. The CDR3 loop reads CASQKSKRGSGWSSEAFF. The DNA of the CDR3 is TGTGCCAGTCAGAAAAGTAAAAGGGGATCCGGTTGGAGCTCTGAAGCTTTCTTT.

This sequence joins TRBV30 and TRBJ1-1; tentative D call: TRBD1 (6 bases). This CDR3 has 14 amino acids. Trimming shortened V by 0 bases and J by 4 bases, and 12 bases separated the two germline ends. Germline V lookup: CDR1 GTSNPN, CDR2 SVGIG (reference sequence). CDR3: CAWSVSPGATEAFF. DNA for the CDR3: TGTGCCTGGAGTGTATCGCCAGGGGCCACTGAAGCTTTCTTT.

The CDR3 loop is CASSLVEGPQHF. The CDR3 nucleotides read TGTGCCAGCAGCTTAGTGGAGGGGCCCCAGCATTTT. The chain links TRBV7-9 to TRBJ1-5; no clear D. The CDR3 consists of 12 residues. Trimming removed 1 base at V and 9 bases at J, with 7 bases between. Germline lookup yields CDR1 SEHNR and CDR2 FQNEAQ (reference sequence).